The 22 T cell receptor beta chains given below trace back to one sample, sequenced in a study of cytomegalovirus exposure and HLA in healthy donors. Libraries were prepared by immunoSEQ multiplex PCR; TCRdb keeps only in-frame clonotypes and omits some of them. This table has some 68,000 clones, roughly 95% appearing once. Sequencing used PBMCs. Receptors originate from a young man in good health and CMV-seronegative.

This clone was counted once. J is TRBJ1-2 and V is TRBV5-6, with D perhaps TRBD1 (6 bases). The CDR3 is 13 amino acids. Looked up from germline, CDR1 is SGHDT and CDR2 is YYEEEE. The V gene lost 1 base and the J gene lost 3 bases, with 7 bases spanning the gap. Here the CDR3 DNA reads TGTGCCAGCAGCTTGCAGGGGTACTATGGCTACACCTTC. Translation: CASSLQGYYGYTF.

On this clone: Other nucleotide sequences in the sample specify the same CDR3. The genes are TRBV5-1 and TRBJ2-1, with D hard to call. Germline assignment: CDR1 SGHRS and CDR2 YFSETQ. The CDR3 is made up of 16 amino acids. V was shortened by 0 bases and J by 1 base, with 11 bases between the two germline ends. The CDR3 nucleotides are TGCGCCAGCAGCTTGGCCGGCGACTCATCCTACAATGAGCAGTTCTTC. Its protein is CASSLAGDSSYNEQFF.

The chain combines TRBV5-1 with TRBJ2-1; TRBD2 might be the D (6 bases). V lost 0 bases to trimming and J lost 10 bases, with 26 bases between them. CDR3 length equals 18 residues. The germline V gene has CDR1 SGHRS and CDR2 YFSETQ. The CDR3 bases are TGCGCCAGCAGCTTGGTTGTGTCGGGGACTGGGTTAGATGGGGAGCAGTTCTTC. As protein: CASSLVVSGTGLDGEQFF.

V gene TRBV19 combines with J gene TRBJ2-2, with TRBD2 identical over 8 bases. The CDR3 runs to 17 residues. The V and J ends lost 7 bases and 5 bases, in that order; junction bases with no gene match: 15. Germline V gene lookup returns CDR1 LNHDA and CDR2 SQIVND (reference sequence). In DNA form, the CDR3 reads TGTGCCAGTACAACCGGCGGGGGACTAGAGTTTACCGGGGAGCTGTTTTTT. As protein: CASTTGGGLEFTGELFF.

The genes are TRBV7-9 and TRBJ2-7, with 9 bases matching TRBD1. Germline-derived CDR1 and CDR2 are SEHNR and FQNEAQ (reference sequence). J gave up 2 bases and V 5 bases, and 4 bases lay outside the gene matches. The CDR3 has 14 amino acids. CDR3 protein: CASSPTGGPYEQYF. In nucleotides, the CDR3 is TGTGCCAGCAGCCCGACAGGGGGTCCCTACGAGCAGTACTTC.

This chain joins TRBV30 and TRBJ2-7; 11 bases are a match to TRBD2. The CDR3 sequence is 15 residues long. V lost 4 bases and J lost 4; bases outside the gene matches: 9. Looked up from germline, CDR1 is GTSNPN and CDR2 is SVGIG (reference sequence). CDR3 sequence: CAWIIPGTSGYEQYF. CDR3 DNA: TGTGCCTGGATTATTCCCGGGACTAGCGGTTACGAGCAGTACTTC.

This clone is a singleton in its sample. The chain recombines TRBV7-9 with TRBJ2-1; 8 bases fit TRBD2. Trimming at V came to 0 bases and at J to 0 bases, leaving 10 bases not matched to a gene. CDR3 length: 19 amino acids. CDR1 and CDR2 (germline): SEHNR, FQNEAQ (reference sequence). CDR3 DNA: TGTGCCAGCAGCTTAGCTTTGGGGCTAGGGACTAGCTCCTACAATGAGCAGTTCTTC. Translation gives CASSLALGLGTSSYNEQFF.

The chain links TRBV19 to TRBJ1-4; a possible D gene is TRBD1 (5 bases). The CDR3 is 15 residues long. The germline gives CDR1 LNHDA, CDR2 SQIVND (reference sequence). V lost 1 base, J lost 8 bases, and 14 bases lay in between. CDR3 region: CASSIVGRAREKLFF. The CDR3 region has the DNA TGTGCCAGTAGTATAGTCGGCAGGGCTAGGGAAAAACTGTTTTTT.

The count of this clone is one. V is TRBV19 and J is TRBJ1-6; the D is unclear. Trimming stripped 3 bases from V and 9 bases from J, with 15 bases between. The CDR3 contains 15 residues. Germline V lookup: CDR1 LNHDA, CDR2 SQIVND (reference sequence). The CDR3 spells CASSIKSGRVSPLHF. The CDR3 nucleotides read TGTGCCAGTAGTATTAAGAGTGGGCGGGTTTCACCCCTCCACTTT.

V usage is TRBV19 and J usage is TRBJ1-5; tentative D call: TRBD1 (5 bases). V was cut by 1 base and J by 5 bases, with 9 bases left in between. CDR3 length: 14 amino acids. CDR1 and CDR2 from the germline V gene are LNHDA and SQIVND (reference sequence). The CDR3 DNA reads TGTGCCAGTAGTATAGGGGGCCGAGATCAGCCCCAGCATTTT. The encoded protein is CASSIGGRDQPQHF.

The V call is TRBV29-1, the J call TRBJ2-3; a possible D gene is TRBD1 (6 bases). Germline loops: CDR1 SQVTM, CDR2 ANQGSEA. The CDR3 is 17 residues long. The ends were cut back, 4 bases at V and 4 bases at J, with 24 bases in the middle. This CDR3 reads CSVGPPTNRVESDTQYF. The CDR3 DNA reads TGCAGCGTTGGGCCCCCGACGAACAGGGTGGAATCAGATACGCAGTATTTT.

V is TRBV6-5 and J is TRBJ1-2; 8 bases match TRBD1. The CDR3 sequence is 14 residues long. The J segment lost 6 bases and the V segment lost 3 bases, leaving 6 bases of the junction unmatched. CDR1 is MNHEY, CDR2 SVGAGI, per germline. The CDR3: CASSYHQGADGYTF. In DNA, the CDR3 is TGTGCCAGCAGTTATCATCAGGGGGCAGATGGCTACACCTTC.

The V gene is TRBV9, the J gene TRBJ2-1, with 8 nucleotides matching TRBD2. With 0 bases clipped from V and 8 bases from J, the junction kept 16 bases outside the gene matches. The CDR3 is 18 amino acids. The germline V gene encodes CDR1 SGDLS and CDR2 YYNGEE. As DNA, the CDR3 is TGTGCCAGCAGCGTAGGGCTTCCCGGGACTAGTTTCAGACATGAGCAGTTCTTC. Its translation: CASSVGLPGTSFRHEQFF.

The V and J genes are TRBV6-5 and TRBJ1-2; D possibly corresponds to TRBD1 (6 bases). V was cut by 6 bases and J by 2 bases, with 13 bases left in between. Germline V lookup: CDR1 MNHEY, CDR2 SVGAGI. The CDR3 runs to 14 residues. DNA for the CDR3: TGTGCCAGCAGATTTTCAGGGGAGAACTATGGCTACACCTTC. It encodes CASRFSGENYGYTF.

The chain links TRBV7-6 to TRBJ2-1; 10 positions match TRBD2. V lost 1 base to trimming and J lost 1 base; unmatched junction nucleotides: 1. Germline lookup yields CDR1 SGHVS and CDR2 FNYEAQ. The CDR3 has 16 amino acids. DNA of the CDR3: TGTGCCAGCAGCTTAGAAGCGGGAGGGTCCTACAATGAGCAGTTCTTC. It yields the protein CASSLEAGGSYNEQFF. Full variable domain (outside the CDR3, taken from reference TRBV7-6 and TRBJ2-1): GAGVSQSPRYKVTKRGQDVALRCDPISGHVSLYWYRQALGQGPEFLTYFNYEAQQDKSGLPNDRFSAERPEGSISTLTIQRTEQRDSAMYRCASSLEAGGSYNEQFFGPGTRLTVL.

The chain has TRBV30 and TRBJ2-3; D is perhaps TRBD2 (6 bases). The germline V and J ends were trimmed by 0 bases and 5 bases, with 9 bases remaining between them. Germline CDR1 is GTSNPN and CDR2 is SVGIG (reference sequence). CDR3 length: 13 amino acids. In nucleotides, the CDR3 is TGTGCCTGGAGTGTAAGGCGGGGAGATACGCAGTATTTT. This codes for CAWSVRRGDTQYF. The variable domain in full, with the rest retrieved from reference TRBV30 and TRBJ2-3, is SQTIHQWPATLVQPVGSPLSLECTVEGTSNPNLYWYRQAAGRGLQLLFYSVGIGQISSEVPQNLSASRPQDRQFILSSKKLLLSDSGFYLCAWSVRRGDTQYFGPGTRLTVL.

Only one count was recorded for this clone. The chain employs TRBV9 and TRBJ2-7; D not resolved. The germline V gene has CDR1 SGDLS and CDR2 YYNGEE. V lost 0 bases and J 2 bases, leaving 9 bases between the germline ends. The CDR3 runs 14 residues. The CDR3 is CASSVESTAYEQYF. The DNA for the CDR3 is TGTGCCAGCAGCGTAGAGAGCACAGCCTACGAGCAGTACTTC.

The chain has TRBV5-1 and TRBJ1-2; no reliable D call. The CDR3 sequence is 16 residues long. The germline V and J ends were trimmed by 0 bases and 8 bases, with 20 bases remaining between them. Germline V gives CDR1 SGHRS, CDR2 YFSETQ. The CDR3 sequence: CASSLDPGPPGEGYTF. As DNA, the CDR3 is TGCGCCAGCAGCTTGGATCCGGGCCCCCCGGGAGAAGGCTACACCTTC.

The chain recombines TRBV11-1 with TRBJ2-7; D is ambiguous. Trimming took off 1 base at V and 7 bases at J, with 5 bases between the two ends. Germline lookup yields CDR1 SGHAT and CDR2 FQDESV (reference sequence). The CDR3 contains 11 residues. In DNA, the CDR3 is TGTGCCAGCAGCTTAGAGAGGGAGCAGTACTTC. It encodes CASSLEREQYF.

J is TRBJ2-1 and V is TRBV4-1; tentatively, D is TRBD2 (5 bases). Germline CDR1 reads MGHRA; CDR2 reads YSYEKL. V was shortened by 1 base and J by 6 bases, with 13 bases between the two germline ends. This CDR3 has 15 amino acids. The CDR3 protein is CASSQAELEFNEQFF. DNA for the CDR3: TGCGCCAGCAGCCAAGCAGAACTAGAGTTCAATGAGCAGTTCTTC.

This clone was seen just once. The J gene is TRBJ2-7, the V gene TRBV29-1, with D maybe TRBD2 (5 bases). The CDR3 consists of 12 residues. CDR1 is SQVTM and CDR2 is ANQGSEA in the germline V gene. V gave up 6 bases and J gave up 3 bases, with 12 bases separating them. This chain's CDR3 is CSVRSRGYEQYF. The CDR3 coding sequence is TGCAGCGTCCGTAGTCGGGGCTACGAGCAGTACTTC.

The chain links TRBV28 to TRBJ2-7, with TRBD1 matching over 7 bases. Germline loops: CDR1 MDHEN, CDR2 SYDVKM. This CDR3 comprises 15 residues. V lost 6 bases to trimming and J lost 0 bases; unmatched junction nucleotides: 8. CDR3 nucleotide sequence: TGTGCCAGCAGCCCGGACAGGTCGAGCTCCTACGAGCAGTACTTC. This translates into CASSPDRSSSYEQYF.